This record looks at one T cell receptor beta chain sequence and its context. Together with a sample-barcoded 5' primer, a J-beta primer mix was included in a second PCR lasting roughly 7 to 11 cycles. TCRdb processed the 5' RACE reads anew with MiXCR; each CDR3 protein has one entry. Altogether about 780,000 distinct CDR3 sequences are present, 46% being singletons, with the ten largest covering around 18%. These data are taken from a study of blood T cells in healthy people across ages. The CDR3 totals 16 residues. The germline V gene encodes CDR1 SGDLS and CDR2 YYNGEE. V shed 1 base and J 4 bases; nucleotides not matched to a gene: 4.

The sample was blood. The clonotype was recovered from a man older than 75 in good health. V and J are TRBV9 and TRBJ2-3; 12 nucleotides match TRBD2. The CDR3 protein is CASSVRTSGTADTQYF. Written as DNA, the CDR3 is TGTGCCAGCAGCGTACGGACTAGCGGGACCGCAGATACGCAGTATTTT.